This T cell receptor (beta chain) came from a study of sequential checkpoint blockade in melanoma. Looking at the study overall: Randomization was 1:1 between first-line nivolumab→ipilimumab and ipilimumab→nivolumab. Both treatment sequences were followed by maintenance nivolumab.

Documented treatment: randomized to nivolumab then ipilimumab (arm A) or the reverse (arm B). Patients had received no earlier DNA-damaging chemotherapy. Live CD3+CD8+ CD19− CD56− cells were sorted from PBMCs. TCRdb's table, derived via immunoSEQ multiplex PCR, lists solely in-frame clones and lacks some. This table holds tens of thousands of clones, around 85% found once. The CDR3 loop spans 13 amino acids. Losses at the gene ends were 2 bases for V and 8 bases for J; bases not matched to a gene: 4. The germline gives CDR1 SGHDT, CDR2 YYEEEE. Specimen: CD8+ T cells sorted from blood (inferred from file names), collected from a patient given nivolumab and ipilimumab in sequence. The sequence was collected from a human donor with melanoma. J is TRBJ1-2 and V is TRBV5-6; 9 bases map to TRBD1. The DNA of the CDR3 is TGTGCCAGCAGCTTCGGGACAGGGCTGGGCTACACCTTC. Protein product: CASSFGTGLGYTF.